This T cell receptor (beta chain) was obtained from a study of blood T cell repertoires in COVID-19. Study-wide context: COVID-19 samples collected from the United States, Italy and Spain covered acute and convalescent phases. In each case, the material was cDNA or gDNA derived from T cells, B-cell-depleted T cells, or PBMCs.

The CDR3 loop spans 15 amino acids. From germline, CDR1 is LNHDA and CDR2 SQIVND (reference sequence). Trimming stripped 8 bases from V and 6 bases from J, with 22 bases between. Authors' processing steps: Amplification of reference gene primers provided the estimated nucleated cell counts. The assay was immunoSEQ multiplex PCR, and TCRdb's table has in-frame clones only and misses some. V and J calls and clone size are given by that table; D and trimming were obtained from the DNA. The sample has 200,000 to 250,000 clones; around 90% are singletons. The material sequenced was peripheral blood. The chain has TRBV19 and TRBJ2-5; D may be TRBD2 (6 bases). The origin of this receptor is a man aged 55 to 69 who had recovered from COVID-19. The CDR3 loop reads CASGQTRLDKKTQYF. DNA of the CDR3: TGTGCCAGTGGACAAACCCGACTAGATAAGAAGACCCAGTACTTC.